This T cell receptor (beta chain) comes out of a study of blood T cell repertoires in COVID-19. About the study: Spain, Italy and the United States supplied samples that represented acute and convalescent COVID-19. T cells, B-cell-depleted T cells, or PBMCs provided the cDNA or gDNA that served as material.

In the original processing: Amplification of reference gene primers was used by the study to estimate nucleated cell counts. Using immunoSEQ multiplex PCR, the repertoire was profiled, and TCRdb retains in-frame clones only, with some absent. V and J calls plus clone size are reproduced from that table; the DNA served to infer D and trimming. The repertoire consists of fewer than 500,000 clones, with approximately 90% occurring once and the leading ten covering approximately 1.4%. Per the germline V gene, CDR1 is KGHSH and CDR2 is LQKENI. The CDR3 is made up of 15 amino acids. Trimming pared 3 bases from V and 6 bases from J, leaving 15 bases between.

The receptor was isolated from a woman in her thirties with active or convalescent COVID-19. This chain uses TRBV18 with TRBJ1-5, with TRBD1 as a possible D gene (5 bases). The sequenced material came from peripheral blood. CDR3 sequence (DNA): TGTGCCAGCTCACCCGCGGAGGGTGGGGGTCAGCCCCAGCATTTT. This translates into CASSPAEGGGQPQHF. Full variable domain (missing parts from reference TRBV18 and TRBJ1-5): NAGVMQNPRHLVRRRGQEARLRCSPMKGHSHVYWYRQLPEEGLKFMVYLQKENIIDESGMPKERFSAEFPKEGPSILRIQQVVRGDSAAYFCASSPAEGGGQPQHFGDGTRLSIL.